This T cell receptor (beta chain) was sequenced during a study of blood T cell repertoires in COVID-19. Study at large: There were acute and convalescent COVID-19 samples, and they came from the United States, Italy and Spain. The analysed material was cDNA or gDNA that came from T cells, B-cell-depleted T cells, or PBMCs.

Germline assignment: CDR1 KGHSH and CDR2 LQKENI. The CDR3 runs to 15 residues. The V end lost 8 bases, the J end lost 4 bases, and 20 bases lay between the germline ends. The table came from immunoSEQ multiplex PCR; TCRdb's copy has only in-frame clones and leaves some out. This repertoire shows 350,000 to 450,000 clones, 85% found once; its top ten account for roughly 3.6%. The receptor was derived from a woman aged 18-29 years with acute or convalescent COVID-19. V and J are TRBV18 and TRBJ1-1; no reliable D call. Sequencing was carried out using peripheral blood. The CDR3 DNA reads TGTGCCAGCATGTCGACATCTACACGGGGCACTGAAGCTTTCTTT. Translating it yields CASMSTSTRGTEAFF.